This is a list of T cell receptor beta chains from one sample in a study of regulatory T cells in long-lasting Graves disease. A single record per CDR3 protein comes from TCRdb applying MiXCR to the multiplex PCR reads. The sample has hundreds of thousands of distinct CDR3 sequences, around a sixth seen once. This specimen consisted of peripheral blood mononuclear cells (PBMCs), obtained at new diagnosis, from a patient treated with antithyroid drugs. The receptor set was obtained from a female donor with Graves disease. The CDR3 runs from the conserved cysteine through the conserved F or W. The order of the fields is CDR3 protein, CDR3 DNA, J gene, clone size, V gene, D gene. D genes are given only for firm matches. Rows give clone size only sometimes, using once, few, many, or a class for an expanded clone.

CDR3: CASSITGTYEQYF
DNA: TGTGCCAGCAGCATCACGGGAACCTACGAGCAGTACTTC
J: TRBJ2-7
size: many
V: TRBV27
D: -

CDR3: CASSFSGTHNEQFF
DNA: TGTGCCAGCAGTTTTAGCGGGACGCACAATGAGCAGTTCTTC
J: TRBJ2-1
size: many
V: TRBV6-9
D: TRBD2

CDR3: CSVEGQGGSGNTIYF
DNA: TGCAGCGTTGAAGGACAGGGGGGATCTGGAAACACCATATATTTT
J: TRBJ1-3
size: -
V: TRBV29-1
D: TRBD1

CDR3: CASSRGQGNNEQFF
DNA: TGTGCCAGCAGTAGGGGACAGGGGAACAATGAGCAGTTCTTC
J: TRBJ2-1
size: many
V: TRBV28
D: TRBD1

CDR3: CASSSPTGRNTGELFF
DNA: TGCGCCAGCAGCTCTCCGACAGGGCGGAACACCGGGGAGCTGTTTTTT
J: TRBJ2-2
size: many
V: TRBV5-1
D: TRBD1

CDR3: CASSGLSGQDKQETQYF
DNA: TGTGCCAGCAGCGGTCTGAGTGGACAGGATAAACAAGAGACCCAGTACTTC
J: TRBJ2-5
size: many
V: TRBV9
D: TRBD1

CDR3: CASSLAGRGETQYF
DNA: TGTGCCAGCAGCTTAGCGGGCCGGGGGGAGACCCAGTACTTC
J: TRBJ2-5
size: many
V: TRBV11-2
D: -

CDR3: CASSLDSSTGSNSPLHF
DNA: TGTGCCAGCAGCTTGGACTCCTCGACAGGGTCGAATTCACCCCTCCACTTT
J: TRBJ1-6
size: -
V: TRBV5-6
D: TRBD1

CDR3: CASSRRGVTEAFF
DNA: TGTGCCAGTAGTAGGCGGGGCGTCACTGAAGCTTTCTTT
J: TRBJ1-1
size: many
V: TRBV19
D: -

CDR3: CASTGTVTYEQYF
DNA: TGTGCCAGCACCGGGACCGTAACCTACGAGCAGTACTTC
J: TRBJ2-7
size: -
V: TRBV2
D: -

CDR3: CASSDRGGFTEAFF
DNA: TGTGCCAGCAGTGACAGGGGTGGATTTACTGAAGCTTTCTTT
J: TRBJ1-1
size: many
V: TRBV6-1
D: -

CDR3: CATTFGLAGSHGELFF
DNA: TGTGCCACCACCTTTGGGCTAGCGGGATCTCACGGGGAGCTGTTTTTT
J: TRBJ2-2
size: few
V: TRBV15
D: TRBD2

CDR3: CASTDRSDGYTF
DNA: TGTGCCAGCACCGACAGGAGTGATGGCTACACCTTC
J: TRBJ1-2
size: many
V: TRBV28
D: -

CDR3: CASTMEGTEAFF
DNA: TGTGCCAGCACGATGGAGGGCACTGAAGCTTTCTTT
J: TRBJ1-1
size: -
V: TRBV2
D: -

CDR3: CSARGAGEKLFF
DNA: TGCAGTGCGAGGGGTGCAGGTGAAAAACTGTTTTTT
J: TRBJ1-4
size: -
V: TRBV20-1
D: -

CDR3: CASSLTPSSGANVLTF
DNA: TGCGCCAGCAGCCTGACACCGAGCTCTGGGGCCAACGTCCTGACTTTC
J: TRBJ2-6
size: many
V: TRBV5-1
D: -

CDR3: CASSLPSGKETQYF
DNA: TGTGCCAGCAGCTTGCCTAGCGGAAAAGAGACCCAGTACTTC
J: TRBJ2-5
size: many
V: TRBV5-5
D: TRBD2

CDR3: CASSFMGTDEQFF
DNA: TGTGCCAGCAGTTTTATGGGAACGGATGAGCAGTTCTTC
J: TRBJ2-1
size: many
V: TRBV28
D: -

CDR3: CATRTGGTDTQYF
DNA: TGTGCCACCAGGACTGGGGGCACAGATACGCAGTATTTT
J: TRBJ2-3
size: many
V: TRBV27
D: -

CDR3: CSAKSTGGADTQYF
DNA: TGCAGTGCTAAGTCAACAGGGGGCGCAGATACGCAGTATTTT
J: TRBJ2-3
size: many
V: TRBV20-1
D: TRBD1

CDR3: CASSSSPRHPDPEAFF
DNA: TGTGCCAGCAGTTCGTCCCCCCGGCACCCGGATCCTGAAGCTTTCTTT
J: TRBJ1-1
size: few
V: TRBV12-3/TRBV12-4
D: -

CDR3: CASTPGGGVNEQYF
DNA: TGTGCCAGCACCCCCGGGGGCGGGGTGAACGAGCAGTACTTC
J: TRBJ2-7
size: many
V: TRBV28
D: -

CDR3: CAWSVPPGLYNEQFF
DNA: TGTGCCTGGAGTGTCCCCCCGGGACTGTACAATGAGCAGTTCTTC
J: TRBJ2-1
size: -
V: TRBV30
D: -

CDR3: CASSLLPGRDGSPLHF
DNA: TGTGCCAGCAGCCTCCTCCCGGGGAGGGATGGTTCACCCCTCCACTTT
J: TRBJ1-6
size: -
V: TRBV9
D: -

CDR3: CASTVGTVNQPQHF
DNA: TGTGCCAGCACCGTGGGGACAGTCAATCAGCCCCAGCATTTT
J: TRBJ1-5
size: many
V: TRBV2
D: TRBD1

CDR3: CATSRDLKGPRGNTIYF
DNA: TGTGCCACCAGCAGAGATTTGAAGGGGCCCCGTGGAAACACCATATATTTT
J: TRBJ1-3
size: -
V: TRBV15
D: -

CDR3: CASSALAGGPIKETQYF
DNA: TGCGCCAGCAGTGCGCTAGCGGGGGGACCTATTAAGGAGACCCAGTACTTC
J: TRBJ2-5
size: few
V: TRBV10-2
D: TRBD2

CDR3: CASSLDQGPGGYTF
DNA: TGTGCCAGCAGCTTAGATCAGGGTCCTGGGGGCTACACCTTC
J: TRBJ1-2
size: -
V: TRBV11-2
D: -

CDR3: CASSQGGGSTDTQYF
DNA: TGCGCCAGCAGCCAAGGGGGAGGCTCCACAGATACGCAGTATTTT
J: TRBJ2-3
size: few
V: TRBV4-1
D: -

CDR3: CASRHLRGRPDTQYF
DNA: TGTGCCAGCAGACACCTTCGGGGCCGCCCAGATACGCAGTATTTT
J: TRBJ2-3
size: many
V: TRBV11-2
D: -

CDR3: CASRESGELFF
DNA: TGTGCCTCCAGGGAGAGCGGGGAGCTGTTTTTT
J: TRBJ2-2
size: many
V: TRBV30
D: -

CDR3: CASTNRVMDDEQFF
DNA: TGTGCCAGCACCAACAGGGTGATGGACGATGAGCAGTTCTTC
J: TRBJ2-1
size: many
V: TRBV11-2
D: -

CDR3: CASSHLITGANEQFF
DNA: TGTGCCAGCAGCCACCTCATTACAGGGGCCAATGAGCAGTTCTTC
J: TRBJ2-1
size: many
V: TRBV28
D: TRBD1

CDR3: CASSSQGAYEQYF
DNA: TGTGCCAGCAGTTCACAGGGGGCCTACGAGCAGTACTTC
J: TRBJ2-7
size: many
V: TRBV2
D: TRBD1

CDR3: CTSSFPEHGGAVPTDTQYF
DNA: TGTACCAGCAGCTTTCCTGAACACGGGGGCGCGGTTCCCACAGATACGCAGTATTTT
J: TRBJ2-3
size: few
V: TRBV7-9
D: -

CDR3: CASSQGGLLAGVRKETQYF
DNA: TGCGCCAGCAGCCAAGGAGGGTTGCTAGCGGGAGTGCGGAAAGAGACCCAGTACTTC
J: TRBJ2-5
size: few
V: TRBV4-1
D: TRBD2

CDR3: CASSYGRGRYEQYF
DNA: TGTGCCAGCAGTTACGGCAGGGGGCGGTACGAGCAGTACTTC
J: TRBJ2-7
size: many
V: TRBV27
D: TRBD1

CDR3: CASSFQGGPNYGYTF
DNA: TGCGCCAGCAGCTTTCAGGGGGGGCCTAACTATGGCTACACCTTC
J: TRBJ1-2
size: many
V: TRBV5-1
D: TRBD1

CDR3: CASSVAPDMNTEAFF
DNA: TGTGCCAGCAGCGTAGCTCCGGATATGAACACTGAAGCTTTCTTT
J: TRBJ1-1
size: few
V: TRBV9
D: -

CDR3: CASSPTSGRARAYNEQFF
DNA: TGTGCCAGCAGTCCGACTAGCGGGAGGGCCCGAGCCTACAATGAGCAGTTCTTC
J: TRBJ2-1
size: few
V: TRBV28
D: TRBD2

CDR3: CASSLGLGYTF
DNA: TGTGCCAGCAGTTTGGGGCTGGGCTACACCTTC
J: TRBJ1-2
size: many
V: TRBV12-3/TRBV12-4
D: -

CDR3: CASSGGYTSGETQYF
DNA: TGCGCCAGCAGTGGAGGGTACACGTCGGGAGAGACCCAGTACTTC
J: TRBJ2-5
size: many
V: TRBV10-1
D: -

CDR3: CASLGSTDTQYF
DNA: TGTGCCAGCCTTGGAAGCACAGATACGCAGTATTTT
J: TRBJ2-3
size: few
V: TRBV12-3/TRBV12-4
D: -

CDR3: CASSSQGIKCTF
DNA: TGTGCCAGCAGCTCACAGGGGATTAAATGCACCTTC
J: TRBJ1-2
size: few
V: TRBV7-9
D: TRBD1

CDR3: CASSPSWDPQYF
DNA: TGTGCCAGCAGCCCAAGCTGGGATCCGCAGTATTTT
J: TRBJ2-3
size: many
V: TRBV7-2
D: -

CDR3: CASGSPYLAPGGINTIYF
DNA: TGTGCTAGTGGTTCCCCATACCTGGCCCCGGGAGGAATCAACACCATATATTTT
J: TRBJ1-3
size: many
V: TRBV12-5
D: -

CDR3: CASTRESNQPQHF
DNA: TGTGCCAGCACCCGGGAGTCCAATCAGCCCCAGCATTTT
J: TRBJ1-5
size: many
V: TRBV6-2/TRBV6-3
D: -

CDR3: CASSHGGVPDTQYF
DNA: TGTGCCAGCAGCCACGGAGGGGTACCAGATACGCAGTATTTT
J: TRBJ2-3
size: many
V: TRBV3-1
D: -

CDR3: CASSAPGRSTDTQYF
DNA: TGTGCCAGCAGCGCCCCCGGACGTAGCACAGATACGCAGTATTTT
J: TRBJ2-3
size: -
V: TRBV12-3/TRBV12-4
D: -

CDR3: CASSTKTGTLYSDF
DNA: TGTGCCAGCAGTACCAAGACCGGGACTCTCTATTCGGACTTC
J: TRBJ1-2
size: -
V: TRBV7-9
D: -

CDR3: CASSLGDSVQETQYF
DNA: TGTGCCAGCAGTTTGGGCGACAGTGTCCAAGAGACCCAGTACTTC
J: TRBJ2-5
size: many
V: TRBV28
D: -

CDR3: CASGFGSSYEQYF
DNA: TGTGCTAGTGGTTTCGGGAGCTCCTACGAGCAGTACTTC
J: TRBJ2-7
size: many
V: TRBV12-5
D: -

CDR3: CASSGRDQETQYF
DNA: TGTGCCAGCAGCGGCCGGGATCAAGAGACCCAGTACTTC
J: TRBJ2-5
size: few
V: TRBV6-1
D: -

CDR3: CASSPGLTPWETQYF
DNA: TGTGCCAGCAGCCCCGGACTAACCCCCTGGGAGACCCAGTACTTC
J: TRBJ2-5
size: many
V: TRBV7-9
D: -

CDR3: CSATDRGSIAGELLF
DNA: TGCAGTGCGACGGACAGGGGGAGCATCGCCGGGGAGCTGCTTTTT
J: TRBJ2-2
size: -
V: TRBV20-1
D: TRBD1

CDR3: CSARDRFGTHANTGELFF
DNA: TGCAGTGCTAGAGATCGGTTCGGGACCCATGCGAACACCGGGGAGCTGTTTTTT
J: TRBJ2-2
size: many
V: TRBV20-1
D: -

CDR3: CASTQYDRENQPQHF
DNA: TGTGCCAGCACCCAATACGACAGGGAAAATCAGCCCCAGCATTTT
J: TRBJ1-5
size: many
V: TRBV5-6
D: TRBD1